This T cell receptor (beta chain) was sequenced for a study of T cell changes during pregnancy in multiple sclerosis. CDR3 length: 15 amino acids. V was pared by 1 base and J by 12 bases, with 19 bases between. The germline V gene encodes CDR1 SQVTM and CDR2 ANQGSEA. The table came from immunoSEQ multiplex PCR; TCRdb's copy has only in-frame clones and leaves some out. The data contain tens of thousands of clones, about nine tenths of them seen just once; the ten biggest clones take up 1% to 1.5%. This TCR was recovered from a female donor with multiple sclerosis, enrolled in a pregnancy study. Here the sequenced sample was peripheral blood, taken in the second trimester of pregnancy. This chain links TRBV29-1 with TRBJ2-6; tentatively, D is TRBD2 (7 bases). CDR3 protein: CSVEVLGGEAGVLTF. The CDR3 coding sequence is TGCAGCGTTGAAGTTCTAGGGGGGGAAGCGGGCGTCCTGACTTTC.